The 5 T cell receptor beta chains listed next were all sequenced from one sample in a study of blood T cell repertoires in COVID-19. Repertoires were generated with immunoSEQ multiplex PCR, while TCRdb's copy carries only in-frame clones and drops some. The table lists 200,000 to 250,000 clones, about 90% of them singletons. The sequencing input was PBMCs or T cells enriched from blood (not recorded which). The receptors were sampled from a man between 25 and 39 years old who had been exposed to COVID-19.

CDR3 DNA: TGTGCCAGCAGCCAAGGAACAGGGGAGCGCTCCTATAATTCACCCCTCCACTTT. It is translated as CASSQGTGERSYNSPLHF. The chain links TRBV4-2 to TRBJ1-6; 7 bases are shared with TRBD1. After removal of 1 base from V and 0 bases from J, the junction contained 6 bases not matched to a gene. CDR1 and CDR2 from the germline V gene are LGHNA and YNFKEQ. This CDR3 region has 18 residues.

The chain carries TRBV25-1 and TRBJ1-2; D possibly corresponds to TRBD1 (6 bases). This CDR3 has 14 residues. V gave up 4 bases and J gave up 7 bases, with 16 bases separating them. CDR1 MGHDK and CDR2 SYGVNS come from the germline V gene. DNA for the CDR3: TGTGCCAGCAGTGCCGACAGGAGAGGGGCTGGCTACACCTTC. Its translation is CASSADRRGAGYTF.

The V gene is TRBV4-1, the J gene TRBJ2-7; D may be TRBD1 (6 bases). The length of the CDR3 is 14 residues. Germline CDR1 and CDR2: MGHRA and YSYEKL. V gave up 1 base and J gave up 5 bases, with 12 bases separating them. CDR3 loop: CASSQVPDSNEQYF. CDR3 sequence (DNA): TGCGCCAGCAGCCAAGTACCGGACAGTAACGAGCAGTACTTC.

This sequence joins TRBV4-3 and TRBJ1-5; D not certain. CDR3 length: 15 amino acids. With 0 bases removed from V and 3 bases from J, the gap between germline ends came to 9 bases. CDR1 LGHNA and CDR2 YSLEER come from the germline V gene. CDR3 nucleotide sequence: TGCGCCAGCAGCCAAGAAATCCAGGTCAATCAGCCCCAGCATTTT. Encoded protein: CASSQEIQVNQPQHF.

This sequence joins TRBV3-1 (or the pseudogene TRBV3-2) and TRBJ2-7; 7 nucleotides match TRBD1. Germline V lookup: CDR1 LGHDT, CDR2 YNNKEL (reference sequence). The CDR3 has 15 residues. Trimming cost V 4 bases and J 3 bases; bases outside gene matches: 9. This CDR3 is CASSLTPGQSYEQYF. The CDR3 nucleotides are TGTGCCAGCAGCCTCACGCCGGGACAGAGCTACGAGCAGTACTTC.